This T cell receptor (beta chain) was observed in a study of T cell clonality in common variable immunodeficiency (dated by TCRdb to the mid-2010s). Points the paper makes about the study in general: TCRbeta clonality was higher in CVID subjects than in healthy controls (t-test p = 0.018), and the increase was most characteristic of about a third of subjects. Although equal DNA input was used, an average of approximately 74,000 unique sequences per sample was obtained for controls, compared with some 30,000 for CVID samples. According to the authors, figuring out what caused the increased clonality in CVID would require sequencing the repertoires of T cell subpopulations. Fewer TCRbeta clones were shared among CVID subjects than among healthy controls (p < 0.0001). CVID TCRbeta sequences were reported to have fewer deletions and N-nucleotide insertions and to lack highly modified clones with 13 or more V deletions. Correlations between repertoire features and clinical complications were limited by patient heterogeneity within the CVID cohort.

Diagnosis of CVID followed standard criteria, namely serum IgG, IgA and/or IgM below the normal range together with specific antibody deficiency. The CVID group comprised 40 to 45 subjects, roughly 15 female and 29 male, aged 9 to 64 years with a mean age of roughly 43. Most CVID patients and most healthy controls were of Caucasian heritage. At the time of study participation, every CVID subject had been on replacement immunoglobulin therapy for at least one year. At blood collection, none of the CVID subjects was ill or on immunomodulatory or immunosuppressive medication. From each donor, 5 to 8 ml of heparinized peripheral whole blood was collected. Genomic DNA from adults with common variable immune deficiency (CVID) and from healthy adult controls was used for sequencing of TCRbeta CDR3 repertoires. Diluted blood was subjected to density centrifugation over Hypaque 1077 or Ficoll-Paque for isolation of peripheral blood mononuclear cells. Unsorted mononuclear cells served as the source of genomic DNA, which was extracted either by Qiagen column purification or by a centrifugation-based method.

For sequencing input, CVID and control samples contributed equivalent amounts of genomic DNA. For every sample, a 60 bp segment covering the rearranged TCRbeta CDR3 region was amplified and then sequenced. TCRbeta amplification used the immunoSEQ assay, a bias-corrected multiplex PCR with high-throughput sequencing. On the study's bioinformatics: Every unique nucleotide sequence was considered a clone and was annotated with V, D and J genes, copy number and frequency. Sequences were labeled productive if in frame, and non-productive if out of frame or containing stop codons. As previously described, clonality was computed from Shannon's entropy. The predicted amino acid sequences of productive clones were used to derive mean CDR3 Kyte-Doolittle hydropathy. Scaled V gene usage was hierarchically clustered using Manhattan distance and complete linkage with the R hclust function. Sharing of clones by CDR3 amino acid sequence was evaluated by resampling 12 repertoires per group over 100 rounds. The repertoires were searched for fewer than 75 published EBV-specific TCRbeta sequences and almost 250 published CMV-specific TCRbeta sequences. Two CVID samples yielding fewer than 10,000 sequences were excluded from analysis, leaving fewer than 50 CVID repertoires. Sourced from immuneACCESS, this table was stored by TCRdb with only in-frame sequences that have V and J called. A share of the clones is absent; for the studies checked, an unresolved V gene accounts for under half, and the remainder has no known explanation. Clone size and the V and J calls come from that table; the DNA yielded D and trimming. The table for this sample lists 20,000 or so clones, none of them counted only once. The ten top clones hold roughly 2.5% of the sample.

Comment on this clone: Its antigen remains unidentified. The sequence runs out 3 residues before the end of the CDR3; the remainder is reconstructed from the germline J gene.

The CDR3 runs 15 amino acids, cysteine and phenylalanine included. Only the CDR3 bases that were read are kept: 36 of them, in frame from base 1. V ends up 6 bases short and J 3 bases short, with an unmatched junction base count of 7. Looking up the germline V gene yields CDR1 SNHLY and CDR2 FYNNEI. Material for sequencing was peripheral blood mononuclear cells. The sequence links TRBV2 to TRBJ1-2, with 10 junctional bases fitting TRBD1. The TCR sequence derives from a human donor with common variable immunodeficiency. CDR3 sequence: CASSPGQGRDYGYTF. CDR3 DNA (partial): TGTGCCAGCAGCCCGGGACAGGGGAGGGACTATGGC.